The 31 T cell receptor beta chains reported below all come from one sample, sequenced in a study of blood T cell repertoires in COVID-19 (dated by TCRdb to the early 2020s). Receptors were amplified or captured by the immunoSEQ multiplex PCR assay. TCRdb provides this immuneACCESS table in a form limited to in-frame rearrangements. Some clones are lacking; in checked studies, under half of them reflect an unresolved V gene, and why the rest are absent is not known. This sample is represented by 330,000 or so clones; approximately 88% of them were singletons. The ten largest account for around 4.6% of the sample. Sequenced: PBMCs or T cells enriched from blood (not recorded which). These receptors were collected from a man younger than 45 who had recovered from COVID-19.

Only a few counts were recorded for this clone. The CDR3 nucleotides are TGTGCCAGCAGCCAAGGAGGAGGGAAGGGTTCTTCACCCCTCCACTTT. It is translated as CASSQGGGKGSSPLHF. V is TRBV3-1 (or the pseudogene TRBV3-2) and J is TRBJ1-6; D is uncertain. The V end lost 1 base, the J end lost 9 bases, and 16 bases lay between the germline ends. Germline V lookup: CDR1 LGHDT, CDR2 YNNKEL (reference sequence). This CDR3 is built from 16 residues.

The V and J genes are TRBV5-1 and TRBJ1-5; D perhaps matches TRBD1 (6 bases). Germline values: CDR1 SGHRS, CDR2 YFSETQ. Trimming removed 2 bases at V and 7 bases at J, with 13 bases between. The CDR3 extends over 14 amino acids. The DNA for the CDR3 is TGCGCCAGCAGCTTAGGGGGTAGGGGACAGCCCCAGCATTTT. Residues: CASSLGGRGQPQHF.

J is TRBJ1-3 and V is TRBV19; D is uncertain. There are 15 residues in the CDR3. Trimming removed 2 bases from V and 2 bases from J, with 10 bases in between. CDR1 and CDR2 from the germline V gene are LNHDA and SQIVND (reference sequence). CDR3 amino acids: CASSIQTRPGNTIYF. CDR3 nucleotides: TGTGCCAGTAGTATACAGACACGCCCTGGAAACACCATATATTTT.

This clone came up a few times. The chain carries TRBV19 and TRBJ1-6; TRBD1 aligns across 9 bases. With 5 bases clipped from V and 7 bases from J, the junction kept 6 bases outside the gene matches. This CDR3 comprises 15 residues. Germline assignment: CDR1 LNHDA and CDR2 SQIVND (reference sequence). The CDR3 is CASSPMGQGNSPLHF. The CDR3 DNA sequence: TGTGCCAGTAGTCCCATGGGACAGGGAAATTCACCCCTCCACTTT.

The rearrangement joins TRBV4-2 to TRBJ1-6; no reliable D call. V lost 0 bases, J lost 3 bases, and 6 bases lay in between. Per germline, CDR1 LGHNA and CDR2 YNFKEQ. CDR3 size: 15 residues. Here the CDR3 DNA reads TGTGCCAGCAGCCAAGATAGCAGCTATAATTCACCCCTCCACTTT. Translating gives CASSQDSSYNSPLHF.

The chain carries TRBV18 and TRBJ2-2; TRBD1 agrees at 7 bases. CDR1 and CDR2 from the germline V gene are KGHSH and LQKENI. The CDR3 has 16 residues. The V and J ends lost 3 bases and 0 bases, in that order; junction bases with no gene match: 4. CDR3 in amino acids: CASSPQTGTNTGELFF. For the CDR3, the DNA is TGTGCCAGCTCACCGCAGACAGGGACGAACACCGGGGAGCTGTTTTTT. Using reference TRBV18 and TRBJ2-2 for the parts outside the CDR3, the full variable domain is NAGVMQNPRHLVRRRGQEARLRCSPMKGHSHVYWYRQLPEEGLKFMVYLQKENIIDESGMPKERFSAEFPKEGPSILRIQQVVRGDSAAYFCASSPQTGTNTGELFFGEGSRLTVL.

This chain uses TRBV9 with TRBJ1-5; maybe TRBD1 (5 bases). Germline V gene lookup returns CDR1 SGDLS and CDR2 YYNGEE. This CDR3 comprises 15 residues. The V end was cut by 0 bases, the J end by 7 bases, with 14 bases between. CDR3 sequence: CASSVGAGVGQPQHF. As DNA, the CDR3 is TGTGCCAGCAGCGTAGGAGCGGGGGTTGGACAGCCCCAGCATTTT.

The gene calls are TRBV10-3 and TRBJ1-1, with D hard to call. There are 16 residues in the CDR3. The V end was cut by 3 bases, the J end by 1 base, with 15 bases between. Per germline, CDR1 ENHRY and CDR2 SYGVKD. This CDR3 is CAISDLGNIQNTEAFF. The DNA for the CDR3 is TGTGCCATCAGTGATCTCGGGAACATCCAGAACACTGAAGCTTTCTTT.

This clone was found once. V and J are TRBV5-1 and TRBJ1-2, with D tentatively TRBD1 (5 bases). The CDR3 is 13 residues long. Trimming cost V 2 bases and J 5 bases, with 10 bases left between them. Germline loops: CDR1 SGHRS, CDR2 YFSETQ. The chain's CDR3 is CASSFRDRYGYTF. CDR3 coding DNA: TGCGCCAGCAGCTTCAGGGATAGGTATGGCTACACCTTC.

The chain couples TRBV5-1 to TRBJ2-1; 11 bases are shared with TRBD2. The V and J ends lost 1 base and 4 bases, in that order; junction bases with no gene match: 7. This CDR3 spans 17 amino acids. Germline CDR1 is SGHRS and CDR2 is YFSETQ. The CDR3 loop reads CASSLTSGGGGYNEQFF. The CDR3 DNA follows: TGCGCCAGCAGCTTGACTAGCGGGGGAGGAGGGTACAATGAGCAGTTCTTC.

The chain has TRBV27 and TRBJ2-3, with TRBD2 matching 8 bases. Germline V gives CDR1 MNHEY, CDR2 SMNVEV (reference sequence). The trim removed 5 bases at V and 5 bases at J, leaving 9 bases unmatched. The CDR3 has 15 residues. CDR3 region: CASSRAGDSLDTQYF. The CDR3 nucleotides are TGTGCCAGCAGTCGAGCGGGGGACTCTTTAGATACGCAGTATTTT.

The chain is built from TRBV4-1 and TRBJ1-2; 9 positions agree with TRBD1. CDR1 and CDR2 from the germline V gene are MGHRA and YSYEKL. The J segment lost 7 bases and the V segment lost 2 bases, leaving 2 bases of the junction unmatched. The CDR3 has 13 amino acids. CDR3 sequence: CASSQLTGGGYTF. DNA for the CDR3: TGCGCCAGCAGCCAACTGACAGGGGGTGGCTACACCTTC.

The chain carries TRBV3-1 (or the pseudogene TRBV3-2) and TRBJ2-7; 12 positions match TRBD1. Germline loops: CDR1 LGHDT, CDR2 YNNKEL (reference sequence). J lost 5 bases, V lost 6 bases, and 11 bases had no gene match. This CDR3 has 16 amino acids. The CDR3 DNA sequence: TGTGCCAGCAGACAATCCGGGACAGGGGGCAGGAACGAGCAGTACTTC. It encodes CASRQSGTGGRNEQYF.

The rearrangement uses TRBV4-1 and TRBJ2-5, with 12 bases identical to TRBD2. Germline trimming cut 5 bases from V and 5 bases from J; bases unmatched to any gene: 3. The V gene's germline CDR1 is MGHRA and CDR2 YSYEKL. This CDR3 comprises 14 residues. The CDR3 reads CASSSGLAGETQYF. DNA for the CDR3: TGCGCCAGCAGCTCCGGACTAGCGGGGGAGACCCAGTACTTC.

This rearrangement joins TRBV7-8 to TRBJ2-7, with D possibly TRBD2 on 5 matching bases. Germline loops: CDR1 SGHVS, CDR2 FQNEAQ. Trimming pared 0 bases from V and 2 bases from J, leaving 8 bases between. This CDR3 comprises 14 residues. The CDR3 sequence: CASSLAVRAYEQYF. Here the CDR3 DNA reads TGTGCCAGCAGCTTAGCGGTGAGGGCCTACGAGCAGTACTTC.

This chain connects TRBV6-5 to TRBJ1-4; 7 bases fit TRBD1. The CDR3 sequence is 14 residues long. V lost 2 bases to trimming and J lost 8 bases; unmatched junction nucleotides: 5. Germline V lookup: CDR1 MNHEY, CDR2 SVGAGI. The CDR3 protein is CASSYGRGYEKLFF. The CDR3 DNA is TGTGCCAGCAGTTACGGCAGGGGGTACGAAAAACTGTTTTTT.

CDR3 DNA sequence: TGTGCCACCCGAGAGCAGGGCGAGGTGTACTTC. Its translation is CATREQGEVYF. The gene calls are TRBV28 and TRBJ2-7, with D possibly being TRBD1 (5 bases). This CDR3 is built from 11 residues. Germline loops: CDR1 MDHEN, CDR2 SYDVKM. Trimming cost V 10 bases and J 12 bases, with 19 bases left between them.

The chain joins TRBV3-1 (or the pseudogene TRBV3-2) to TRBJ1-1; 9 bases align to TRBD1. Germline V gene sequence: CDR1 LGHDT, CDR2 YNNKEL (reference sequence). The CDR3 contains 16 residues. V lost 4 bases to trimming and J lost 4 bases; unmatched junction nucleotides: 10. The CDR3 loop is CASSPRDRVSTTEAFF. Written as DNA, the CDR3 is TGTGCCAGCAGCCCTCGGGACAGGGTGAGTACCACTGAAGCTTTCTTT.

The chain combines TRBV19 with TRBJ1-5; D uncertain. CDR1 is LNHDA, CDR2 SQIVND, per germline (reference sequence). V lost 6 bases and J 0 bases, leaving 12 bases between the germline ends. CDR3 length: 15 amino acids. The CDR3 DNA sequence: TGTGCCAGTAGACAGAATCAATTTAGCAATCAGCCCCAGCATTTT. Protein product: CASRQNQFSNQPQHF.

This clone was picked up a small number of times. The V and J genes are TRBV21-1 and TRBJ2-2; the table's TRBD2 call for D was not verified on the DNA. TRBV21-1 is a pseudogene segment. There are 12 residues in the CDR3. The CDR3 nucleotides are TGTGCCAGCAGCAAAGGCCCAGGGAGGTTGTTTTTT. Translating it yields CASSKGPGRLFF.

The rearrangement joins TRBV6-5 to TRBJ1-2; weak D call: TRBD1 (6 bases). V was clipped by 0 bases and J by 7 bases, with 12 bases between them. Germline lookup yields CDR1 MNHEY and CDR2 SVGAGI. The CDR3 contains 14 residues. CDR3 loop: CASSYSQGGGGYTF. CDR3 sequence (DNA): TGTGCCAGCAGTTACTCACAGGGTGGGGGTGGCTACACCTTC.

The CDR3 is CASSLGHETQYF. CDR3 DNA sequence: TGTGCCAGCAGCTTAGGTCATGAGACCCAGTACTTC. This chain links TRBV11-2 with TRBJ2-5; D is unresolved. V shed 1 base and J shed 5 bases, with 5 bases lying between them. Germline V gives CDR1 SGHAT, CDR2 FQNNGV. CDR3 length: 12 residues.

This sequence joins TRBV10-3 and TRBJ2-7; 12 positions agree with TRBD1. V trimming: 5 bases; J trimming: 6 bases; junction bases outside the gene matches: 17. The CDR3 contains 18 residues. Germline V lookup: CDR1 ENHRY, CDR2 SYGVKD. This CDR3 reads CAISQMTAGTGGFREQYF. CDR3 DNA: TGTGCCATCAGTCAGATGACGGCCGGGACAGGGGGCTTCCGCGAGCAGTACTTC.

Here the CDR3 reads CARWRRVANEKLFF. CDR3 nucleotide sequence: TGTGCCAGATGGAGGAGGGTGGCTAATGAAAAACTGTTTTTT. V and J are TRBV28 and TRBJ1-4, with no clear D. CDR1 and CDR2 from the germline V gene are MDHEN and SYDVKM. The length of the CDR3 is 14 residues. V was clipped by 9 bases and J by 3 bases, with 14 bases between them. The variable domain in full, with the rest retrieved from reference TRBV28 and TRBJ1-4, is DVKVTQSSRYLVKRTGEKVFLECVQDMDHENMFWYRQDPGLGLRLIYFSYDVKMKEKGDIPEGYSVSREKKERFSLILESASTNQTSMYLCARWRRVANEKLFFGSGTQLSVL.

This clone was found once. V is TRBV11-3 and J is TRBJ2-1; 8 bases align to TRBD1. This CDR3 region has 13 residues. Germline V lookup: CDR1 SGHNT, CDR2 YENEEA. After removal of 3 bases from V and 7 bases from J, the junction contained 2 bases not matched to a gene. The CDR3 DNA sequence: TGTGCCAGCAGCTTCCAGGGGGCGAATGAGCAGTTCTTC. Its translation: CASSFQGANEQFF.

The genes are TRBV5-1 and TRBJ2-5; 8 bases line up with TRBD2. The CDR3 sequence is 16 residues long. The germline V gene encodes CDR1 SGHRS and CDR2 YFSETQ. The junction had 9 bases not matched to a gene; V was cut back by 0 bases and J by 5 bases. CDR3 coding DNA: TGCGCCAGCAGCTTGGCGCCGGGGGGGCCGAAGGAGACCCAGTACTTC. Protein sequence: CASSLAPGGPKETQYF.

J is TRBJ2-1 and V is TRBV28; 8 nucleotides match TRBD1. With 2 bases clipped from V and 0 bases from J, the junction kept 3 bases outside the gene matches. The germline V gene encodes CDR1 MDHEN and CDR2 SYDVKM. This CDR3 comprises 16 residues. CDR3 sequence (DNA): TGTGCCAGCAGTTTAGCCGGGACAGGCTCCTACAATGAGCAGTTCTTC. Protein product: CASSLAGTGSYNEQFF.

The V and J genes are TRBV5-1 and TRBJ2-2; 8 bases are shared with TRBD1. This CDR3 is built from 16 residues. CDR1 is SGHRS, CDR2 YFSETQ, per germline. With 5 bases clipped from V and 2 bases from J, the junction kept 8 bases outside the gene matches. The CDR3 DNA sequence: TGCGCCAGCAGTGATGACAGGGGCACAAACACCGGGGAGCTGTTTTTT. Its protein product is CASSDDRGTNTGELFF.

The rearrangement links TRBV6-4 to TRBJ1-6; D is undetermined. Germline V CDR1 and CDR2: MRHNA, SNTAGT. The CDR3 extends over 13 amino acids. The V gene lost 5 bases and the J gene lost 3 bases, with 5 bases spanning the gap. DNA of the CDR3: TGTGCCAGCAGTTCTTTCTATAATTCACCCCTCCACTTT. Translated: CASSSFYNSPLHF.

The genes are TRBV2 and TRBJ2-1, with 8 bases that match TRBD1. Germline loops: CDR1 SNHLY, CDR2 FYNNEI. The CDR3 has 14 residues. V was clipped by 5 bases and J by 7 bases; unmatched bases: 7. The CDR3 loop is CASSFQGARNEQFF. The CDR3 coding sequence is TGTGCCAGCAGTTTCCAGGGGGCTCGGAATGAGCAGTTCTTC.

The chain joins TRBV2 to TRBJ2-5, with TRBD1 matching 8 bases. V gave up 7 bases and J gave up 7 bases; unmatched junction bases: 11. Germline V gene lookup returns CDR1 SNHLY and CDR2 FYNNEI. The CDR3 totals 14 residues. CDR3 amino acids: CASTPTGVVGTQYF. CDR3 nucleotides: TGTGCCAGCACTCCGACAGGGGTGGTGGGGACCCAGTACTTC.